This passage covers 18 T cell receptor beta chains from one sample sequenced in a study of T cell changes during pregnancy in multiple sclerosis. Assay: immunoSEQ multiplex PCR; the TCRdb copy retains only in-frame clones and omits some. The table includes roughly 49,000 clones, about 93% detected once. The specimen was CD8+ T cells from peripheral blood mononuclear cells, collected after pregnancy. These receptors were taken from a female donor with multiple sclerosis, enrolled in a pregnancy study.

The J gene is TRBJ2-3, the V gene TRBV6-4; TRBD2 aligns across 10 bases. CDR1 is MRHNA and CDR2 is SNTAGT in the germline V gene. The CDR3 spans 15 residues. The junction had 3 bases not matched to a gene; V was cut back by 5 bases and J by 1 base. The CDR3 region is CASSILAGGTDTQYF. In DNA, the CDR3 is TGTGCCAGCAGTATTCTAGCGGGAGGCACAGATACGCAGTATTTT.

J is TRBJ2-7 and V is TRBV2, with D tentatively TRBD1 (5 bases). The CDR3 totals 15 residues. Germline V gene data show CDR1 as SNHLY and CDR2 as FYNNEI. Trimming took off 4 bases at V and 2 bases at J, with 15 bases between the two ends. CDR3 protein: CASSVERTKTYEQYF. The CDR3 nucleotides are TGTGCCAGCAGTGTGGAGAGGACAAAAACCTACGAGCAGTACTTC.

The chain combines TRBV6-5 with TRBJ1-5, with 8 bases fitting TRBD1. The V gene end was trimmed by 6 bases and the J gene end by 3 bases; junction bases not matched to a gene: 4. The germline CDR1 and CDR2 sequences are MNHEY and SVGAGI. There are 14 residues in the CDR3. CDR3 loop: CASSLDRVNQPQHF. Written as DNA, the CDR3 is TGTGCCAGCAGCCTGGACAGGGTCAATCAGCCCCAGCATTTT.

This clone was observed a few times. The chain employs TRBV28 and TRBJ2-3; unclear D gene. The V end lost 5 bases, the J end lost 4 bases, and 7 bases lay between the germline ends. The CDR3 sequence is 12 residues long. In germline, CDR1 is MDHEN, CDR2 SYDVKM. Here the CDR3 DNA reads TGTGCCAGCAGTCGGTGGTCAGATACGCAGTATTTT. This encodes CASSRWSDTQYF.

This chain links TRBV13 with TRBJ2-3; TRBD2 agrees at 12 bases. V shed 0 bases, J shed 2 bases, and the junction held 3 bases outside the gene matches. The CDR3 sequence is 17 residues long. In germline, CDR1 is PRHDT, CDR2 FYEKMQ (reference sequence). The CDR3 sequence is CASSLGLAGGFTDTQYF. The CDR3 bases are TGTGCCAGCAGCTTAGGCCTAGCGGGAGGGTTCACAGATACGCAGTATTTT.

V gene TRBV6-1 combines with J gene TRBJ2-1, with 7 bases fitting TRBD2. Germline lookup yields CDR1 MNHNS and CDR2 SASEGT. Trimming took 5 bases from V and 5 from J; bases not matched to a gene: 9. The CDR3 consists of 15 residues. This CDR3 reads CASSLGGEGHNEQFF. The CDR3 coding sequence is TGTGCCAGCAGTCTTGGGGGGGAGGGACACAATGAGCAGTTCTTC.

V gene TRBV12-5 combines with J gene TRBJ2-7; TRBD1 agrees at 10 bases. This CDR3 has 15 amino acids. Germline assignment: CDR1 LGHNT and CDR2 FRNRAP. V gave up 4 bases and J gave up 4 bases; unmatched junction bases: 7. CDR3 sequence (DNA): TGTGCTAGTGGTTCGCCGGGACAGGGGATGTACGAGCAGTACTTC. Protein product: CASGSPGQGMYEQYF.

This chain links TRBV27 with TRBJ2-1, with 7 bases that match TRBD2. Germline assignment: CDR1 MNHEY and CDR2 SMNVEV (reference sequence). CDR3 size: 15 residues. The trim removed 2 bases at V and 2 bases at J, leaving 3 bases unmatched. The DNA for the CDR3 is TGTGCCAGCAGTTTACCGGGAGGCCCCTACAATGAGCAGTTCTTC. Translating gives CASSLPGGPYNEQFF.

For the CDR3, the DNA is TGTGCCTGGAGTGTAGGGGATAGCAATCAGCCCCAGCATTTT. Its translation is CAWSVGDSNQPQHF. This chain connects TRBV30 to TRBJ1-5; TRBD1 is a possible D gene (5 bases). Trimming took 0 bases from V and 0 from J, leaving 6 bases between them. Per the germline V gene, CDR1 is GTSNPN and CDR2 is SVGIG (reference sequence). The CDR3 length is 14 residues.

The gene calls are TRBV10-1 and TRBJ2-5, with 12 bases matching TRBD2. The V and J ends lost 4 bases and 3 bases, in that order; junction bases with no gene match: 3. Germline values: CDR1 WNHNN, CDR2 SYGVQD (reference sequence). The CDR3 runs to 15 residues. CDR3 DNA sequence: TGCGCCAGCAGTGGTTCTAGCGGGAGGGAAGAGACCCAGTACTTC. This codes for CASSGSSGREETQYF.

The chain has TRBV27 and TRBJ2-2, with 7 bases identical to TRBD1. Germline V gene data show CDR1 as MNHEY and CDR2 as SMNVEV (reference sequence). CDR3 length: 15 amino acids. Unmatched junction bases numbered 8, after V lost 3 bases and J lost 7 bases. The CDR3 is CASSFSRRGIGELFF. CDR3 sequence (DNA): TGTGCCAGCAGTTTCAGCCGCAGGGGGATCGGGGAGCTGTTTTTT.

This clone came up once. This chain uses TRBV28 with TRBJ2-7; 10 bases fit TRBD2. Losses at the gene ends were 6 bases for V and 3 bases for J; bases not matched to a gene: 8. Germline V CDR1 and CDR2: MDHEN, SYDVKM. CDR3 size: 15 residues. The CDR3 is CASSLLGLADYEQYF. The CDR3 nucleotides are TGTGCCAGCAGCCTCCTAGGACTAGCGGACTACGAGCAGTACTTC.

The chain couples TRBV7-9 to TRBJ2-7; D perhaps matches TRBD1 (6 bases). This CDR3 comprises 14 residues. V lost 5 bases, J lost 3 bases, and 14 bases lay in between. CDR1 is SEHNR, CDR2 FQNEAQ, per germline (reference sequence). CDR3 amino acids: CASSIGYRDYEQYF. Written as DNA, the CDR3 is TGTGCCAGCAGCATAGGGTACAGGGACTACGAGCAGTACTTC.

The rearrangement links TRBV7-9 to TRBJ2-3; the D gene is possibly TRBD1 (6 bases). The CDR3 spans 15 residues. Between the trimmed V and J ends, which lost 5 bases and 2 bases, there was a span of 14 bases. Germline V CDR1 and CDR2: SEHNR, FQNEAQ (reference sequence). The CDR3 region is CASSPRQVLTDTQYF. The CDR3 DNA is TGTGCCAGCAGCCCCCGACAGGTTCTCACAGATACGCAGTATTTT.

The chain carries TRBV2 and TRBJ1-3, with D possibly matching TRBD1 (5 bases). V shed 5 bases and J shed 4 bases, with 18 bases lying between them. The CDR3 sequence is 16 residues long. Germline assignment: CDR1 SNHLY and CDR2 FYNNEI. The chain's CDR3 is CASSKGQTVMGNTIYF. CDR3 nucleotides: TGTGCCAGCAGTAAAGGACAAACAGTAATGGGAAACACCATATATTTT.

The chain employs TRBV4-1 and TRBJ1-2, with D tentatively TRBD1 (5 bases). With 0 bases removed from V and 3 bases from J, the gap between germline ends came to 17 bases. This CDR3 region has 17 residues. The V gene's germline CDR1 is MGHRA and CDR2 YSYEKL. CDR3 nucleotides: TGCGCCAGCAGCCAAGATAAATCGTTCGACAGATACTATGGCTACACCTTC. Translating it yields CASSQDKSFDRYYGYTF.

V gene TRBV19 combines with J gene TRBJ2-1; D is possibly TRBD1 (6 bases). Trimming removed 2 bases at V and 1 base at J, with 9 bases between. CDR1 and CDR2 from the germline V gene are LNHDA and SQIVND (reference sequence). The CDR3 is made up of 15 amino acids. The CDR3 region has the DNA TGTGCCAGTAGTATAAGTCAGGGGTCCTACAATGAGCAGTTCTTC. Its protein is CASSISQGSYNEQFF.

The CDR3 here is CASSLVPDRKRGKTGELFF. Written as DNA, the CDR3 is TGTGCCAGCAGCTTAGTGCCCGACCGAAAGCGAGGAAAGACCGGGGAGCTGTTTTTT. This chain connects TRBV7-3 to TRBJ2-2; D not certain. V lost 2 bases and J lost 5, with 24 bases in between. Germline V gene sequence: CDR1 SGHTA, CDR2 FQGTGA. This CDR3 contains 19 residues.